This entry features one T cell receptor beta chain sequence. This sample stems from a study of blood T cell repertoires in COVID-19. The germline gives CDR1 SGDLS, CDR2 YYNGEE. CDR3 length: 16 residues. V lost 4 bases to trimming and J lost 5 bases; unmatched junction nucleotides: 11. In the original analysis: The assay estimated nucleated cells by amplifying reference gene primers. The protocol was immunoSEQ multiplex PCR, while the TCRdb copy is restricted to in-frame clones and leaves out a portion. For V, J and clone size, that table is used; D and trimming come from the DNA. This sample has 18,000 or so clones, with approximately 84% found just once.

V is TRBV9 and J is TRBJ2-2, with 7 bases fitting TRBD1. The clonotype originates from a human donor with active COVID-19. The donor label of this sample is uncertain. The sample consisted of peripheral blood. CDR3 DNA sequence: TGTGCCAGCAGCCCCCATCTCCAGGGGGTTACCGGGGAGCTGTTTTTT. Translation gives CASSPHLQGVTGELFF.